One sample yielded the 4 T cell receptor beta chains listed below, sequenced in a study of tumor-infiltrating lymphocytes in primary liver carcinoma. Unsorted whole blood yielded the blood RNA, and germline DNA was also extracted. Priming with a constant-region primer yielded TCR beta cDNA from 400 to 550 ng total RNA. Libraries of TCR beta came from three nested multiplex PCR rounds with slightly modified ARM-PCR. In the first two PCR rounds, TRBV1-TRBV30 forward primers were paired with a C-beta reverse primer, and each round lasted about 10 cycles. TCRdb passed the multiplex PCR reads through MiXCR, listing each CDR3 protein once. The repertoire includes about 200,000 distinct CDR3 sequences, less than 65% of them detected once, and approximately 6.6% sits in the top ten. The sample taken for sequencing was peripheral blood. The receptors stem from a woman between 55 and 75 years old with primary liver carcinoma and hepatitis B virus infection.

This clonotype was recorded at least ten times. The chain uses TRBV6-6 and TRBJ1-2, with D unclear. Trimming left V 5 bases short and J 10 bases short, with 14 bases between. This CDR3 has 12 residues. Germline CDR1 MNHNY, CDR2 SVGAGI (reference sequence). Here the CDR3 reads CASSLTYTHYTF. CDR3 DNA: TGTGCCAGCAGTCTTACCTACACCCACTACACCTTC.

This clonotype has a count of ten or more. The chain carries TRBV6-5 and TRBJ1-1, with 7 bases matching TRBD1. CDR1 is MNHEY and CDR2 is SVGAGI in the germline V gene. Losses at the gene ends were 6 bases for V and 3 bases for J; bases not matched to a gene: 7. The CDR3 covers 14 residues. CDR3 loop: CASRTTGWDTEAFF. The CDR3 DNA is TGTGCCAGCAGGACGACAGGGTGGGACACTGAAGCTTTCTTT.

This clonotype occurred a few times. This chain connects TRBV5-1 to TRBJ2-3, with 7 bases fitting TRBD1. V lost 5 bases to trimming and J lost 2 bases; unmatched junction nucleotides: 5. The CDR3 consists of 14 residues. Germline V CDR1 and CDR2: SGHRS, YFSETQ. The CDR3 protein is CASRVTGDTDTQYF. CDR3 in DNA: TGCGCCAGCAGGGTCACAGGGGACACAGATACGCAGTATTTT.

This clonotype appeared a few times. One end of the junction does not line up with germline, which may come from a read error. For the CDR3, the DNA is TGTGCCAGCAACGGGACTACTAGCCTAACCTCCTATGAGCAGTACTTC. This codes for CASNGTTSLTSYEQYF. This rearrangement joins TRBV12-3 or TRBV12-4 to TRBJ2-7; 7 nucleotides match TRBD2. This CDR3 has 16 residues.